This T cell receptor (beta chain) is drawn from a study of Ad26.COV2.S vaccination and SARS-CoV-2 variants. Study summary: Participants got Ad26.COV2.S intramuscularly, once or twice 56 days apart. Study observations and caveats: The TCR breadth and depth analyses may have produced an underestimate of total T cell responses.

As for this clone: Its antigen is undetermined.

TCRdb's copy holds only in-frame clones and misses some; the assay was immunoSEQ multiplex PCR. The sample has about 420,000 clones, roughly 90% seen once. Trimming cost V 0 bases and J 5 bases, with 12 bases left between them. The germline CDR1 and CDR2 sequences are SGHDT and YYEEEE. The CDR3 spans 16 residues. Treatment reported: some 19 received Ad26.COV2.S at low or high dose, single or two shots; several received placebo; per-sample allocation not given. Samples were taken on day 63 after the first vaccine or placebo injection. This adult donor, from Boston, was 18-55 years old. An Ad26 vector that expressed Wuhan-strain SARS-CoV-2 spike constituted the vaccine.

This clonotype was obtained from a person aged 18-60 years who received the Ad26.COV2.S COVID-19 vaccine or a placebo. The rearrangement joins TRBV5-6 to TRBJ1-6; no clear D gene. The material was peripheral blood, obtained in a trial of Ad26.COV2.S vaccine versus placebo. CDR3 sequence reads: CASSLVLPGDNSPLHF. In nucleotides, the CDR3 is TGTGCCAGCAGCTTGGTTTTACCGGGAGATAATTCACCCCTCCACTTT. Together with reference TRBV5-6 and TRBJ1-6, the CDR3 gives the full variable domain: DAGVTQSPTHLIKTRGQQVTLRCSPKSGHDTVSWYQQALGQGPQFIFQYYEEEERQRGNFPDRFSGHQFPNYSSELNVNALLLGDSALYLCASSLVLPGDNSPLHFGNGTRLTVT.